This passage covers 27 T cell receptor beta chains from one sample sequenced in a study of immune evolution from preneoplasia to lung adenocarcinoma. TCRdb keeps only in-frame clones here, not all; method: immunoSEQ multiplex PCR. The sample contains some 2,500 clones, roughly 80% of which appear only once. Sequencing was performed on FFPE invasive lung adenocarcinoma tissue. The source is a person aged 55-80 years with invasive lung adenocarcinoma.

This clone appeared a few times. The rearrangement links TRBV4-1 to TRBJ2-7; no definite D call. This CDR3 spans 12 amino acids. Between the trimmed V and J ends, which lost 2 bases and 4 bases, there was a span of 6 bases. Germline V lookup: CDR1 MGHRA, CDR2 YSYEKL. CDR3 nucleotides: TGCGCCAGCAGCCAATGGCCGTACGAGCAGTACTTC. Protein product: CASSQWPYEQYF.

This clone was detected a few times. The gene calls are TRBV7-6 and TRBJ2-1; weak D call: TRBD2 (5 bases). Per the germline V gene, CDR1 is SGHVS and CDR2 is FNYEAQ. V lost 1 base and J lost 8, with 9 bases in between. The CDR3 covers 13 residues. Written as DNA, the CDR3 is TGTGCCAGCAGCTTAGGGGAGCTTTATGAGCAGTTCTTC. Amino acids: CASSLGELYEQFF.

V is TRBV2 and J is TRBJ1-2; possibly TRBD1 for D (5 bases). CDR1 and CDR2 (germline): SNHLY, FYNNEI. Trimming took off 5 bases at V and 4 bases at J, with 14 bases between the two ends. The CDR3 has 14 residues. The CDR3 nucleotides are TGTGCCAGCAGTTTTCAGGGTCCCAGCTATGGCTACACCTTC. Protein sequence: CASSFQGPSYGYTF.

The chain has TRBV27 and TRBJ2-1; D remains unclear. V lost 2 bases to trimming and J lost 0 bases, with 11 bases between them. CDR3 length equals 16 residues. Germline V gives CDR1 MNHEY, CDR2 SMNVEV (reference sequence). Written as DNA, the CDR3 is TGTGCCAGCAGTTTAATGGGCCACAGCTCCTACAATGAGCAGTTCTTC. Translation: CASSLMGHSSYNEQFF.

CDR3 in amino acids: CASSVGPTIARSTDTQYF. CDR3 DNA sequence: TGTGCCAGCAGCGTAGGACCGACTATAGCGAGAAGCACAGATACGCAGTATTTT. The V call is TRBV9, the J call TRBJ2-3, with D possibly being TRBD2 (5 bases). Trimming took off 0 bases at V and 0 bases at J, with 17 bases between the two ends. Germline V gene sequence: CDR1 SGDLS, CDR2 YYNGEE. The CDR3 is 18 amino acids.

The chain links TRBV5-8 to TRBJ2-1; the D gene is possibly TRBD2 (6 bases). This CDR3 contains 17 residues. Germline V gives CDR1 SGHTS, CDR2 YDEGEE. Trimming left V 3 bases short and J 0 bases short, with 16 bases between. DNA for the CDR3: TGTGCCAGCAGCTGGGGCCTAGCGACCCACTCCTACAATGAGCAGTTCTTC. Protein product: CASSWGLATHSYNEQFF.

This sequence joins TRBV13 and TRBJ1-1, with 9 bases lining up with TRBD1. The V gene end was trimmed by 5 bases and the J gene end by 5 bases; junction bases not matched to a gene: 6. This CDR3 comprises 14 residues. Germline V gives CDR1 PRHDT, CDR2 FYEKMQ (reference sequence). CDR3 in amino acids: CASSVEDRGTEAFF. CDR3 sequence (DNA): TGTGCCAGCAGCGTAGAGGACAGGGGAACTGAAGCTTTCTTT.

This clone was seen only a few times. V usage is TRBV5-4 and J usage is TRBJ2-7; weak D call: TRBD2 (5 bases). CDR1 and CDR2 from the germline V gene are SGHNT and YYREEE (reference sequence). V lost 2 bases and J lost 9, with 12 bases in between. The CDR3 is made up of 12 amino acids. In DNA form, the CDR3 reads TGTGCCAGCAGCTTACTTTTCGGGATGCAGTACTTC. Translating it yields CASSLLFGMQYF.

A note on this clone: At one of its ends the junction is not consistent with the germline gene, which may arise from a read error. The J gene is TRBJ2-7, the V gene TRBV5-1; perhaps TRBD1 as D (5 bases). Looked up from germline, CDR1 is SGHRS and CDR2 is YFSETQ. The CDR3 has 14 residues. The CDR3 sequence: CSSSPATVSYEQYF. The CDR3 bases are TGCTCCAGCAGCCCTGCGACAGTCTCCTACGAGCAGTACTTC.

The rearrangement uses TRBV9 and TRBJ2-7; 8 bases agree with TRBD1. Germline CDR1 is SGDLS and CDR2 is YYNGEE. This CDR3 has 15 amino acids. J lost 7 bases, V lost 0 bases, and 9 bases had no gene match. CDR3 sequence (DNA): TGTGCCAGCAGCGTAGTAGGCAGGGGGCTGGGGGAGCAGTACTTC. Translating gives CASSVVGRGLGEQYF.

The rearrangement links TRBV5-4 to TRBJ1-2, with D possibly TRBD1 on 6 matching bases. Trimming took 4 bases from V and 3 from J, leaving 10 bases between them. The CDR3 runs 13 residues. From germline, CDR1 is SGHNT and CDR2 YYREEE (reference sequence). The CDR3 protein is CASSPQGHYGYTF. For the CDR3, the DNA is TGTGCCAGCAGCCCACAGGGTCACTATGGCTACACCTTC.

This clone turned up a few times. The chain links TRBV29-1 to TRBJ2-3; D is perhaps TRBD1 or TRBD2 (5 bases each). Per the germline V gene, CDR1 is SQVTM and CDR2 is ANQGSEA. The CDR3 spans 14 residues. Trimming took 8 bases from V and 3 from J, leaving 18 bases between them. The CDR3 DNA is TGCAGCTCCTCCGGTACGGGGCCGACAGATACGCAGTATTTT. It yields the protein CSSSGTGPTDTQYF.

J is TRBJ1-5 and V is TRBV28, with 8 bases aligning to TRBD1. The CDR3 spans 17 residues. After removal of 5 bases from V and 6 bases from J, the junction contained 15 bases not matched to a gene. Germline lookup yields CDR1 MDHEN and CDR2 SYDVKM. CDR3 residues: CASSGSGGYVGRQPQHF. The CDR3 nucleotides read TGTGCCAGCAGTGGGTCAGGGGGCTACGTAGGGCGTCAGCCCCAGCATTTT.

The V gene is TRBV5-4, the J gene TRBJ2-3; 8 bases fit TRBD2. From germline, CDR1 is SGHNT and CDR2 YYREEE (reference sequence). The CDR3 length is 17 residues. V shed 0 bases and J 1 base; nucleotides not matched to a gene: 7. The chain's CDR3 is CASSLAGGGPRTDTQYF. CDR3 DNA sequence: TGTGCCAGCAGCTTGGCCGGCGGGGGGCCGCGCACAGATACGCAGTATTTT.

The rearrangement uses TRBV7-8 and TRBJ1-5, with TRBD1 matching over 9 bases. Trimming took 5 bases from V and 3 from J; bases not matched to a gene: 14. Germline V CDR1 and CDR2: SGHVS, FQNEAQ. The CDR3 loop spans 18 amino acids. CDR3 in DNA: TGTGCCAGCAGCGGGGAGATGACCGGGACAGGGCCCAATCAGCCCCAGCATTTT. It specifies CASSGEMTGTGPNQPQHF.

J is TRBJ1-3 and V is TRBV28; the D gene is possibly TRBD1 (6 bases). Germline CDR1 and CDR2: MDHEN and SYDVKM. The ends were cut back, 6 bases at V and 8 bases at J, with 11 bases in the middle. The length of the CDR3 is 12 residues. The CDR3 nucleotides read TGTGCCAGCAGGGGACAACTCCACACCATATATTTT. The encoded protein is CASRGQLHTIYF.

This rearrangement joins TRBV6-1 to TRBJ1-2; no reliable D call. The CDR3 contains 14 residues. Germline-derived CDR1 and CDR2 are MNHNS and SASEGT. V shed 2 bases and J shed 5 bases, with 12 bases lying between them. CDR3 loop: CASSELERGYGYTF. CDR3 DNA: TGTGCCAGCAGTGAATTAGAGAGAGGGTATGGCTACACCTTC.

This clone was detected only once. The CDR3 is CASGGTGANYGYTF. The CDR3 region has the DNA TGTGCCAGCGGAGGTACCGGAGCTAACTATGGCTACACCTTC. The chain couples TRBV6-5 to TRBJ1-2; D not certain. There are 14 residues in the CDR3. In germline, CDR1 is MNHEY, CDR2 SVGAGI. V lost 8 bases, J lost 0 bases, and 13 bases lay in between.

The chain carries TRBV11-2 and TRBJ2-7; 7 nucleotides align to TRBD1. This CDR3 contains 14 residues. Germline V gene lookup returns CDR1 SGHAT and CDR2 FQNNGV. V lost 5 bases to trimming and J lost 2 bases; unmatched junction nucleotides: 6. The CDR3 protein is CASSVKGQTYEQYF. The CDR3 region has the DNA TGTGCCAGCAGCGTGAAGGGACAGACCTACGAGCAGTACTTC. Based on the CDR3 plus reference TRBV11-2 and TRBJ2-7, the full variable domain is EAGVAQSPRYKIIEKRQSVAFWCNPISGHATLYWYQQILGQGPKLLIQFQNNGVVDDSQLPKDRFSAERLKGVDSTLKIQPAKLEDSAVYLCASSVKGQTYEQYFGPGTRLTVT.

V usage is TRBV7-8 and J usage is TRBJ2-5; tentatively, D is TRBD2 (5 bases). Germline V gives CDR1 SGHVS, CDR2 FQNEAQ. The CDR3 consists of 14 residues. Trimming cost V 1 base and J 5 bases, with 11 bases left between them. CDR3 loop: CASSLGGVSETQYF. DNA of the CDR3: TGTGCCAGCAGCTTAGGGGGAGTCTCGGAGACCCAGTACTTC.

This sequence joins TRBV7-8 and TRBJ2-1; D not certain. CDR1 is SGHVS and CDR2 is FQNEAQ in the germline V gene. Trimming pared 2 bases from V and 3 bases from J, leaving 8 bases between. The CDR3 is made up of 14 amino acids. CDR3 sequence reads: CASSLSSDYNEQFF. The CDR3 DNA reads TGTGCCAGCAGCTTATCGAGCGACTACAATGAGCAGTTCTTC.

Concerning this clone: At one boundary the junction diverges from the germline segment, which might be a read error. This specimen includes other DNA sequences encoding the same CDR3. The rearrangement joins TRBV7-9 to TRBJ1-4; D gene uncertain. The CDR3 length is 14 residues. The V gene's germline CDR1 is SEHNR and CDR2 FQNEAQ (reference sequence). The CDR3 spells CASSLGQDFEKLFF. Here the CDR3 DNA reads TGTGCCAGCAGTTTAGGGCAGGATTTCGAAAAACTGTTTTTT.

The chain combines TRBV9 with TRBJ2-5; D may be TRBD2 (5 bases). Germline values: CDR1 SGDLS, CDR2 YYNGEE. V lost 1 base to trimming and J lost 4 bases, with 14 bases between them. CDR3 length: 15 residues. In DNA, the CDR3 is TGTGCCAGCAGCGTACAAGGGAGTGGGAGAGAGACCCAGTACTTC. Protein: CASSVQGSGRETQYF.

This clone was recorded a few times. This rearrangement joins TRBV29-1 to TRBJ2-7, with 11 bases lining up with TRBD2. This CDR3 spans 13 amino acids. The germline CDR1 and CDR2 sequences are SQVTM and ANQGSEA. Trimming at V came to 3 bases and at J to 3 bases, leaving 1 base not matched to a gene. The chain's CDR3 is CSVDGLAGYEQYF. The CDR3 coding sequence is TGCAGCGTTGATGGACTAGCGGGCTACGAGCAGTACTTC.

CDR3 coding DNA: TGCGCCAGCAGCTTGAACGGACTAGCCCTTTACAATGAGCAGTTCTTC. Translating it yields CASSLNGLALYNEQFF. This chain joins TRBV5-1 and TRBJ2-1, with 8 bases matching TRBD2. V lost 1 base and J lost 4; bases outside the gene matches: 7. This CDR3 comprises 16 residues. The germline V gene has CDR1 SGHRS and CDR2 YFSETQ.

The chain carries TRBV2 and TRBJ1-5, with D unresolved. The germline V gene has CDR1 SNHLY and CDR2 FYNNEI. V lost 6 bases and J 4 bases, leaving 16 bases between the germline ends. CDR3 size: 15 residues. CDR3 nucleotide sequence: TGTGCCAGCAGCTTCGGACGGACCGAAAATCAGCCCCAGCATTTT. Translated: CASSFGRTENQPQHF.

The chain joins TRBV19 to TRBJ1-5; 9 bases map to TRBD1. The trim removed 5 bases at V and 2 bases at J, leaving 4 bases unmatched. This CDR3 region has 15 residues. The V gene's germline CDR1 is LNHDA and CDR2 SQIVND (reference sequence). CDR3 nucleotides: TGTGCCAGTAGTTCTACAGGGGGCGGCAATCAGCCCCAGCATTTT. Protein: CASSSTGGGNQPQHF.